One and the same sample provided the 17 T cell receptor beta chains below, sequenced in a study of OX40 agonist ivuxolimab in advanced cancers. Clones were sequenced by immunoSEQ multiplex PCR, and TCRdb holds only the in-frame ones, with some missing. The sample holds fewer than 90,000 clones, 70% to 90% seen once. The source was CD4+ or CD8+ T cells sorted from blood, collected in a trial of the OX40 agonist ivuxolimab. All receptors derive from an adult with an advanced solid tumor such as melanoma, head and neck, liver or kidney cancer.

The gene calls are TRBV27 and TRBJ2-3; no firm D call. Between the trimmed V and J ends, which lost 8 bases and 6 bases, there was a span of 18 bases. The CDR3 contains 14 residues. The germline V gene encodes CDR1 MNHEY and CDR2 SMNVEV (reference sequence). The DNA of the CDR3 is TGTGCCAGCGGCTCCCCTTCGCGAGAGGATACGCAGTATTTT. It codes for CASGSPSREDTQYF.

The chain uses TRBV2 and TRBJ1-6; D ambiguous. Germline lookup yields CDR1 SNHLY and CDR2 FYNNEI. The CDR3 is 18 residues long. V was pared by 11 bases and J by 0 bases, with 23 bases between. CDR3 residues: CASTRERRGLSYNSPLHF. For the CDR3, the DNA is TGTGCCTCCACTAGAGAACGCCGAGGCCTCTCCTATAATTCACCCCTCCACTTT.

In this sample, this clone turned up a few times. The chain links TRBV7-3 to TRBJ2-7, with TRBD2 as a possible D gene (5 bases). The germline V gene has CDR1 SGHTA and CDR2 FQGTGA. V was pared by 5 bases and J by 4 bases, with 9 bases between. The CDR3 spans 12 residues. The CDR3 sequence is CASSGADYEQYV. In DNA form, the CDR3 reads TGTGCCAGCAGCGGAGCGGATTACGAGCAGTACGTC.

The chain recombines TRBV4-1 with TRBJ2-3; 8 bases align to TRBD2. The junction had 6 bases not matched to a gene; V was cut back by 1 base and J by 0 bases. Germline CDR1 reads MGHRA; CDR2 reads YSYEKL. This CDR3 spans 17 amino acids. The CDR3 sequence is CASSQVGRGASTDTQYF. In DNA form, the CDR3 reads TGCGCCAGCAGCCAAGTGGGGCGGGGGGCCAGCACAGATACGCAGTATTTT.

CDR3 loop: CASSPGTGGQETQYF. CDR3 nucleotide sequence: TGTGCCAGCTCACCCGGGACAGGGGGCCAGGAGACCCAGTACTTC. J is TRBJ2-5 and V is TRBV18; 12 bases match TRBD1. This CDR3 is 15 amino acids long. Germline lookup yields CDR1 KGHSH and CDR2 LQKENI. V shed 3 bases, J shed 5 bases, and the junction held 4 bases outside the gene matches. Variable domain in full (rest from reference TRBV18 and TRBJ2-5): NAGVMQNPRHLVRRRGQEARLRCSPMKGHSHVYWYRQLPEEGLKFMVYLQKENIIDESGMPKERFSAEFPKEGPSILRIQQVVRGDSAAYFCASSPGTGGQETQYFGPGTRLLVL.

CDR3 DNA sequence: TGTGCCAGTGGACTTGTTACAGGGGCCTTCACAGATACGCAGTATTTT. This translates into CASGLVTGAFTDTQYF. The chain links TRBV19 to TRBJ2-3; 7 bases fit TRBD1. V dropped 8 bases and J dropped 2; count of bases not matched to a gene: 13. This CDR3 is built from 16 residues. Germline V gene data show CDR1 as LNHDA and CDR2 as SQIVND (reference sequence). Filled out from reference TRBV19 and TRBJ2-3, the complete variable domain reads DGGITQSPKYLFRKEGQNVTLSCEQNLNHDAMYWYRQDPGQGLRLIYYSQIVNDFQKGDIAEGYSVSREKKESFPLTVTSAQKNPTAFYLCASGLVTGAFTDTQYFGPGTRLTVL.

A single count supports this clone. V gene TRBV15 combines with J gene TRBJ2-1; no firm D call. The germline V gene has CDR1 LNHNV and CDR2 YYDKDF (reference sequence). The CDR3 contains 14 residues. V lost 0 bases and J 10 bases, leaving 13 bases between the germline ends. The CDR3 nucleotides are TGTGCCACCAGCAGAGATCAGGTCGGTAAGGAGCAGTTCTTC. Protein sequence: CATSRDQVGKEQFF.

CDR3 DNA: TGTGCCAGTAGCCGAACAGGGGAAGGTGGCACTGAAGCTTTCTTT. Encoded protein: CASSRTGEGGTEAFF. The rearrangement links TRBV19 to TRBJ1-1; TRBD1 matches 7 bases. V lost 6 bases and J lost 4; bases outside the gene matches: 11. The CDR3 length is 15 residues. The germline V gene encodes CDR1 LNHDA and CDR2 SQIVND (reference sequence).

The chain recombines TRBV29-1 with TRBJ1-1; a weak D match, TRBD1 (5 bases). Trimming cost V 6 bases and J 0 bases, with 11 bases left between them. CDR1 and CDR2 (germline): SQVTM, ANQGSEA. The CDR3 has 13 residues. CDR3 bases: TGCAGCGTCCTGACAGAAATGAACACTGAAGCTTTCTTT. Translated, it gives CSVLTEMNTEAFF.

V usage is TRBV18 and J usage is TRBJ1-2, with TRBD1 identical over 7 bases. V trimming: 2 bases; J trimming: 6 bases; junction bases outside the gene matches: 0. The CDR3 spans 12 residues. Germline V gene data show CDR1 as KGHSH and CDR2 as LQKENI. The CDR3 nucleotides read TGTGCCAGCTCACCAGACAGGGATGGCTACACCTTC. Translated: CASSPDRDGYTF.

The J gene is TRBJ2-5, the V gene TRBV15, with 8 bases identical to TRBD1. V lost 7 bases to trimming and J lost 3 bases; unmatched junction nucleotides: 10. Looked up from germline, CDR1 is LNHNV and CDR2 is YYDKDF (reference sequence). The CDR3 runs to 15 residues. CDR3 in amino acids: CATNDIHRGEETQYF. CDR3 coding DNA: TGTGCCACCAACGATATTCACAGGGGGGAAGAGACCCAGTACTTC.

The DNA for the CDR3 is TGCGCCAGCAGCCGAGGACAGACCAACTATGGCTACACCTTC. Translation gives CASSRGQTNYGYTF. The rearrangement uses TRBV5-1 and TRBJ1-2, with D possibly matching TRBD1 (6 bases). The CDR3 covers 14 residues. Trimming cost V 4 bases and J 2 bases, with 12 bases left between them. Germline CDR1 reads SGHRS; CDR2 reads YFSETQ.

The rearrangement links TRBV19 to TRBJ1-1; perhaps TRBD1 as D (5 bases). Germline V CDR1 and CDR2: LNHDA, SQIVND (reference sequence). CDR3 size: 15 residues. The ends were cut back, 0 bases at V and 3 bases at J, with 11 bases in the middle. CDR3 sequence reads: CASSIEGRGYTEAFF. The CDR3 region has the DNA TGTGCCAGTAGTATAGAGGGCCGGGGGTACACTGAAGCTTTCTTT.

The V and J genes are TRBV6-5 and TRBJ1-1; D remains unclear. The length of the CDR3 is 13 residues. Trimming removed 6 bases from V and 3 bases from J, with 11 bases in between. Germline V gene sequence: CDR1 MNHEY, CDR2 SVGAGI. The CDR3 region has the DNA TGTGCCAGCAGAAAGGAGGGATACACTGAAGCTTTCTTT. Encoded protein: CASRKEGYTEAFF.

Written as DNA, the CDR3 is TGTGCCAGTAGCCTGGACAGGGGGTCTTCACCCCTCCACTTT. Translated, it gives CASSLDRGSSPLHF. The J gene is TRBJ1-6, the V gene TRBV19; TRBD1 matches 10 bases. The CDR3 is 14 residues long. The trim removed 6 bases at V and 9 bases at J, leaving 5 bases unmatched. From germline, CDR1 is LNHDA and CDR2 SQIVND (reference sequence). The whole variable domain, filled in from reference TRBV19 and TRBJ1-6, reads DGGITQSPKYLFRKEGQNVTLSCEQNLNHDAMYWYRQDPGQGLRLIYYSQIVNDFQKGDIAEGYSVSREKKESFPLTVTSAQKNPTAFYLCASSLDRGSSPLHFGNGTRLTVT.

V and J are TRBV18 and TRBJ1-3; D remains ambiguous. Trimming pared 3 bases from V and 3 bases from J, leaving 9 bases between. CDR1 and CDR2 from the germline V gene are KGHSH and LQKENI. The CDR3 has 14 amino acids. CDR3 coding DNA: TGTGCCAGCTCACCGGTCTCGGGTGGAAACACCATATATTTT. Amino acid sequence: CASSPVSGGNTIYF.

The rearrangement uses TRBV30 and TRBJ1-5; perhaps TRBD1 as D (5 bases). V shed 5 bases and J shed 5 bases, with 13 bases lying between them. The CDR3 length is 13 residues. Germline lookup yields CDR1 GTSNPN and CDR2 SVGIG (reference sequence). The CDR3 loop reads CAWSAGRDQPQHF. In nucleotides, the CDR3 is TGTGCCTGGTCCGCAGGGAGGGATCAGCCCCAGCATTTT.